What follows is one TCR beta chain and its context. No cognate antigen has been identified for it. Base quality data are lacking; no much larger clone is found one base away. This record belongs to a study of CD8 T cells in Susac syndrome (dated by TCRdb to the late 2010s). For the study in its entirety: Repertoire sequencing was used to test whether CD8+ T cell activation and differentiation in Susac syndrome was antigen driven.

General conclusions and limits of the study: The number of individuals in the TCR sequencing and HLA analysis was recognized as being relatively small.

RNA was extracted using the RNeasy kit, and about 0.5 to 1 microgram was reverse transcribed with random hexamers. TCR beta CDR3 regions were amplified with the immunoSEQ multiplex PCR assay covering 54 Vbeta and 13 Jbeta segments. Bias from PCR amplification was corrected by using a synthetic template baseline for primer optimization and for computational correction. Concerning the study's data processing: Only productive sequences were kept, with reads annotated to V, D and J genes according to IMGT and analyzed in immunoSEQ Analyzer. Clonality was computed as one minus Shannon entropy normalized by log2 of the number of productive unique sequences. For each patient and control, public and private clones were evaluated within the 100 most prevalent clones. A clone was defined as Susac-specific if it was absent from the healthy and MS cohorts, from more than 850 published viral clones and from other ImmuneACCESS disease sequences. TCRdb's own reprocessing of the public reads used fastp at Q25 and MiXCR and kept productive beta chains. Rows matching on CDR3 protein sequence are summarized as one entry with the most common DNA and genes. It is TCRdb's table, rather than the study itself, that gives the V and J calls and clone size. The table for this sample lists approximately 230,000 distinct CDR3 sequences; 90% to 95% of them were counted only once. The top ten clones comprise roughly 0.07% of the sample.

High-throughput TCR beta sequencing profiled peripheral blood CD8+ and CD4+ T cells from healthy donors, Susac syndrome patients and multiple sclerosis patients. Treatment-naive patients with stable or active relapsing-remitting disease fulfilling revised McDonald criteria were used as multiple sclerosis controls. Bulk CD8+ and CD4+ T cells were purified by magnetic negative isolation, whereas CD8+ TEMRA cells were enriched by FACS. Blood was collected in EDTA tubes and processed within 24 hours, with PBMCs isolated through density gradient centrifugation. PBMCs destined for TCR sequencing were cryopreserved in liquid nitrogen and later thawed in a 37 °C water bath. A purity of at least 90% was achieved for sorted or isolated CD4+, CD8+ and CD8+ TEMRA cells. Sequenced material: CD4+ T cells from PBMCs. This clonotype originated in a human donor with multiple sclerosis.

CDR3 loop: CASSEGGSFYGYTF. The DNA sequence is TGTGCCAGCAGTGAAGGAGGGTCTTTTTATGGCTACACCTTC. The chain was built from TRBV6-1 and TRBJ1-2; no D gene is confidently identified. The germline ends are 11 bases apart after V is trimmed by 1 base and J by 5 bases. CDR1 and CDR2, looked up from the germline V gene, are MNHNS and SASEGT. Including cysteine and phenylalanine, the CDR3 has 14 amino acids. Here the CDR3 DNA is all that survives: 42 bases in frame from base 1.